Each of the 26 T cell receptor beta chains below was sequenced from the same sample in a study of T cell repertoires in cytomegalovirus infection. These receptors have no identified antigens. MiXCR, applied by TCRdb to the reads, yields one record per CDR3 protein. This sample has about half a million distinct CDR3 sequences, with 40% to 50% found just once. The sequences come from cultured PBMCs, collected from culture after CMV antigen stimulation. These receptors came from a human donor in good health (CMV status not recorded). Some clones in this sample may be carry-over from other donors' samples.

This clonotype occurred once. This rearrangement joins TRBV2 to TRBJ2-7; D is tentatively TRBD1 or TRBD2 (5 bases each). Germline V gene sequence: CDR1 SNHLY, CDR2 FYNNEI. V was cut by 7 bases and J by 3 bases, with 13 bases left in between. The length of the CDR3 is 13 residues. The CDR3 DNA reads TGTGCCAGCACCCGGGGACCGGACTACGAGCAGTACTTC. This sequence encodes CASTRGPDYEQYF.

The chain employs TRBV5-6 and TRBJ2-3, with 10 bases aligning to TRBD1. There are 14 residues in the CDR3. Germline V lookup: CDR1 SGHDT, CDR2 YYEEEE. The V segment lost 3 bases and the J segment 10 bases; nucleotides outside the gene matches: 8. CDR3 sequence: CASSSRTGGMSQYF. The DNA for the CDR3 is TGTGCCAGCAGCTCCCGGACAGGGGGGATGTCGCAGTATTTT.

A single count supports this clonotype. The chain links TRBV18 to TRBJ2-3; D is ambiguous. This CDR3 has 13 residues. Trimming cost V 1 base and J 3 bases, with 5 bases left between them. Germline assignment: CDR1 KGHSH and CDR2 LQKENI. The CDR3 sequence is CASSPLRTDTQYF. The CDR3, as DNA: TGTGCCAGCTCACCACTCAGGACAGATACGCAGTATTTT.

A note on this clonotype: A junction boundary mismatches the germline segment, possibly from a read error. V usage is TRBV28 and J usage is TRBJ2-4; D is ambiguous. The CDR3 is 14 residues long. In germline, CDR1 is MDHEN, CDR2 SYDVKM. The CDR3 protein is CASSPLGRGNSQYF. The CDR3 DNA follows: TGTGCCAGCAGTCCACTGGGCCGAGGAAACAGTCAGTACTTC.

The rearrangement links TRBV7-9 to TRBJ2-7; a weak D match, TRBD1 (6 bases). Per the germline V gene, CDR1 is SEHNR and CDR2 is FQNEAQ (reference sequence). V was pared by 5 bases and J by 6 bases, with 20 bases between. The CDR3 is 15 residues long. The CDR3 loop reads CASSPRGTQKGEQYF. CDR3 coding DNA: TGTGCCAGCAGCCCCCGAGGGACACAGAAGGGCGAGCAGTACTTC.

The chain links TRBV11-2 to TRBJ2-7; perhaps TRBD1 as D (5 bases). The CDR3 covers 13 residues. Per the germline V gene, CDR1 is SGHAT and CDR2 is FQNNGV. The ends were cut back, 6 bases at V and 4 bases at J, with 13 bases in the middle. This CDR3 is CASSPGFRYEQYF. For the CDR3, the DNA is TGTGCCAGCAGTCCAGGGTTCCGATACGAGCAGTACTTC.

This rearrangement joins TRBV14 to TRBJ2-7; 8 bases are shared with TRBD1. The V segment lost 1 base and the J segment 6 bases; nucleotides outside the gene matches: 2. The CDR3 consists of 13 residues. Germline V gene lookup returns CDR1 SGHDN and CDR2 FVKESK. The CDR3 loop reads CASSQGTGREQYF. As DNA, the CDR3 is TGTGCCAGCAGCCAAGGGACAGGGCGCGAGCAGTACTTC.

This clonotype came up a few times. The genes are TRBV4-3 and TRBJ1-1; 8 bases are shared with TRBD1. The CDR3 loop spans 15 amino acids. Losses at the gene ends were 0 bases for V and 1 base for J; bases not matched to a gene: 1. Germline values: CDR1 LGHNA, CDR2 YSLEER. The CDR3 region is CASSQDQGANTEAFF. CDR3 DNA: TGCGCCAGCAGCCAAGATCAGGGGGCGAACACTGAAGCTTTCTTT.

In the case of this clonotype: One end of the junction does not line up with germline, which may come from a read error. This chain connects TRBV6-5 to TRBJ2-7; D possibly uses TRBD1 or TRBD2 (6 bases each). Germline V gives CDR1 MNHEY, CDR2 SVGAGI. The CDR3 contains 12 residues. The CDR3 loop reads CASSRTGASVSF. The CDR3 coding sequence is TGTGCCAGCAGCCGCACGGGGGCTAGCGTGTCGTTC.

V usage is TRBV7-9 and J usage is TRBJ2-7; D might be TRBD2 (6 bases). The CDR3 totals 16 residues. Trimming removed 3 bases from V and 4 bases from J, with 19 bases in between. Germline V gene lookup returns CDR1 SEHNR and CDR2 FQNEAQ (reference sequence). This chain's CDR3 is CASSFVGGKGSYEQYF. CDR3 nucleotide sequence: TGTGCCAGCAGCTTCGTGGGCGGGAAAGGATCGTACGAGCAGTACTTC.

The chain has TRBV7-2 and TRBJ2-7; tentative D call: TRBD2 (5 bases). The V end lost 0 bases, the J end lost 4 bases, and 7 bases lay between the germline ends. The CDR3 is 13 amino acids. From germline, CDR1 is SGHTA and CDR2 FQGNSA. Here the CDR3 DNA reads TGTGCCAGCAGCTTAGCGGGAGAGTACGAGCAGTACTTC. Encoded protein: CASSLAGEYEQYF.

This clonotype was seen more than once but under ten times. The CDR3 is CASLRETYNEQFF. CDR3 DNA: TGTGCCAGCCTCCGGGAGACCTACAATGAGCAGTTCTTC. The rearrangement joins TRBV2 to TRBJ2-1, with D perhaps TRBD2 (6 bases). V was shortened by 8 bases and J by 2 bases, with 10 bases between the two germline ends. In germline, CDR1 is SNHLY, CDR2 FYNNEI. There are 13 residues in the CDR3.

The sample holds a few counts of this clonotype. This rearrangement joins TRBV7-2 to TRBJ2-3; 14 positions match TRBD2. This CDR3 has 18 residues. Germline assignment: CDR1 SGHTA and CDR2 FQGNSA. V lost 5 bases and J lost 1; bases outside the gene matches: 8. CDR3 sequence: CASSPRLAGGIGTDTQYF. CDR3 sequence (DNA): TGTGCCAGCAGCCCCCGACTAGCGGGAGGGATCGGCACAGATACGCAGTATTTT.

The CDR3 reads CASRTTLRAGYTF. The CDR3 coding sequence is TGTGCCAGCAGAACCACTCTGAGGGCTGGCTACACCTTC. The J gene is TRBJ1-2, the V gene TRBV28; D unresolved. Germline loops: CDR1 MDHEN, CDR2 SYDVKM. V was shortened by 6 bases and J by 7 bases, with 15 bases between the two germline ends. The CDR3 runs 13 residues.

This clonotype was counted only a few times. The chain is built from TRBV4-3 and TRBJ2-5; D is ambiguous. V gave up 4 bases and J gave up 5 bases, with 11 bases separating them. The CDR3 extends over 13 amino acids. The germline V gene encodes CDR1 LGHNA and CDR2 YSLEER. The CDR3 loop is CASSRDLGETQYF. CDR3 nucleotide sequence: TGCGCCAGCAGCCGAGACCTCGGGGAGACCCAGTACTTC.

A few counts support this clonotype. This sequence joins TRBV7-9 and TRBJ2-1, with D perhaps matching TRBD2 (5 bases). Trimming left V 0 bases short and J 0 bases short, with 9 bases between. CDR1 is SEHNR, CDR2 FQNEAQ, per germline (reference sequence). CDR3 size: 16 residues. As DNA, the CDR3 is TGTGCCAGCAGCTTAGCTTATCGGGACTCCTACAATGAGCAGTTCTTC. Its protein product is CASSLAYRDSYNEQFF.

This chain uses TRBV2 with TRBJ1-5, with 7 bases matching TRBD1. This CDR3 has 15 amino acids. V was clipped by 5 bases and J by 5 bases; unmatched bases: 9. Germline V gene data show CDR1 as SNHLY and CDR2 as FYNNEI. CDR3 protein: CASSLTGSGHQPQHF. The CDR3 region has the DNA TGTGCCAGCAGTTTGACAGGGAGTGGGCATCAGCCCCAGCATTTT. Combining the CDR3 with reference TRBV2 and TRBJ1-5 gives the whole variable domain EPEVTQTPSHQVTQMGQEVILRCVPISNHLYFYWYRQILGQKVEFLVSFYNNEISEKSEIFDDQFSVERPDGSNFTLKIRSTKLEDSAMYFCASSLTGSGHQPQHFGDGTRLSIL.

The J gene is TRBJ2-7, the V gene TRBV7-2; D ambiguous. V shed 4 bases and J shed 5 bases, with 30 bases lying between them. The CDR3 covers 19 residues. CDR1 is SGHTA and CDR2 is FQGNSA in the germline V gene. CDR3 nucleotide sequence: TGTGCCAGCAGCTCAACTTCCCCCTTCCGGTCCGTACCCGCCCACGAGCAGTACTTC. This codes for CASSSTSPFRSVPAHEQYF.

This clonotype was observed a few times. This chain links TRBV12-3 or TRBV12-4 with TRBJ2-1; either TRBD1 or TRBD2 may fit D (5 bases each). Trimming left V 10 bases short and J 4 bases short, with 17 bases between. The length of the CDR3 is 14 residues. CDR3 sequence: CATSRDPAYNEQFF. The CDR3 region has the DNA TGTGCCACCTCCCGGGACCCCGCGTACAATGAGCAGTTCTTC.

The table lists this clonotype with many counts. The V call is TRBV7-2, the J call TRBJ1-3; D gene uncertain. The CDR3 is 15 residues long. Germline-derived CDR1 and CDR2 are SGHTA and FQGNSA. The V end was cut by 3 bases, the J end by 2 bases, with 11 bases between. CDR3 sequence reads: CASSLVVGPGNTIYF. The CDR3 region has the DNA TGTGCCAGCAGCTTGGTGGTCGGGCCTGGAAACACCATATATTTT.

The chain recombines TRBV6-5 with TRBJ2-2, with 11 positions matching TRBD2. The CDR3 sequence is 16 residues long. In germline, CDR1 is MNHEY, CDR2 SVGAGI. V was pared by 8 bases and J by 4 bases, with 9 bases of the junction left unmatched. The CDR3 coding sequence is TGTGCCAGCGCGACTCGTGGACTAGCGGGCACCGGGGAGCTGTTTTTT. Its translation is CASATRGLAGTGELFF.

The chain recombines TRBV7-9 with TRBJ2-3; 8 bases fit TRBD2. CDR1 SEHNR and CDR2 FQNEAQ come from the germline V gene (reference sequence). J was trimmed by 2 bases and V by 5 bases; bases with no gene match: 9. The CDR3 covers 16 residues. The CDR3 DNA follows: TGTGCCAGCAGCCCCAAGATCGGGGGGGACACAGATACGCAGTATTTT. Its translation: CASSPKIGGDTDTQYF.

This clonotype was detected a few times. The chain links TRBV18 to TRBJ2-7, with a possible D match to TRBD2 (5 bases). This CDR3 is 14 amino acids long. Germline values: CDR1 KGHSH, CDR2 LQKENI. V lost 3 bases and J 6 bases, leaving 15 bases between the germline ends. This CDR3 reads CASSPLQTGGEQYF. CDR3 in DNA: TGTGCCAGCTCACCCCTACAGACCGGAGGCGAGCAGTACTTC.

This chain connects TRBV6-2 or TRBV6-3 to TRBJ2-5; tentative D call: TRBD1 (7 bases). Germline CDR1 and CDR2: MNHEY and SVGEGT. V was cut by 1 base and J by 2 bases, with 11 bases left in between. The CDR3 loop spans 15 amino acids. The CDR3 is CASSYYGGQQETQYF. The CDR3 DNA sequence: TGTGCCAGCAGTTACTACGGGGGACAGCAAGAGACCCAGTACTTC.

The chain joins TRBV5-6 to TRBJ1-1; D perhaps matches TRBD1 (5 bases). The CDR3 is 15 residues long. Germline CDR1 and CDR2: SGHDT and YYEEEE. Trimming stripped 2 bases from V and 5 bases from J, with 16 bases between. In DNA, the CDR3 is TGTGCCAGCAGCTTATTAGAGGGGTTGGGGACTGAAGCTTTCTTT. It translates to CASSLLEGLGTEAFF.

Only a few counts were recorded for this clonotype. The V gene is TRBV7-2, the J gene TRBJ2-7; 9 bases are a match to TRBD2. Losses at the gene ends were 2 bases for V and 1 base for J; bases not matched to a gene: 3. This CDR3 is 15 amino acids long. Germline-derived CDR1 and CDR2 are SGHTA and FQGNSA. In DNA, the CDR3 is TGTGCCAGCAGCTTAAGGGCGGGGGGGTCCTACGAGCAGTACTTC. It encodes CASSLRAGGSYEQYF.